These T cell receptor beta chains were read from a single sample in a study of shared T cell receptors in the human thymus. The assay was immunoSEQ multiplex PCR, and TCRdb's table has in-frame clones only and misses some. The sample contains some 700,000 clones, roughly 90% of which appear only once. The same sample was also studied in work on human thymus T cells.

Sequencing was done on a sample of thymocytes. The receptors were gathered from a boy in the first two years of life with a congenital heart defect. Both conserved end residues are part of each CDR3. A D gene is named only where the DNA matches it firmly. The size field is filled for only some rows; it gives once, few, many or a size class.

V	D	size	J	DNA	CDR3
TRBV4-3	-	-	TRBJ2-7	TGCGCCAGCAGCCAGGAACAGGGCCCCGGCGCCTACGAGCAGTACTTC	CASSQEQGPGAYEQYF
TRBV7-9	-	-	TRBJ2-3	-	CASSLVGSGTSRYF
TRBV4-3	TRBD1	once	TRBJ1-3	TGCGCCAGCAGCACCCTGACCCTACAGGGGGCTGGAAACACCATATATTTT	CASSTLTLQGAGNTIYF
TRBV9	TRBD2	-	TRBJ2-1	TGTGCCAGCAGCGTAGACAAGCGGGAGAAGGTTAATGAGCAGTTCTTC	CASSVDKREKVNEQFF
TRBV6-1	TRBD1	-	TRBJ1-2	TGTGCCAGCAGGTTGGACCCAGGGGGCTATGGCTACACCTTC	CASRLDPGGYGYTF
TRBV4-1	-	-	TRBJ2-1	TGCGCCAGCAGCCAGGGCCCAAACCCCGATGAGCAGTTCTTC	CASSQGPNPDEQFF
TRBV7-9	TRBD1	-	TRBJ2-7	TGTGCCAGCAGCCCAAAACAGGGGGATCTTGGGCAGTACTTC	CASSPKQGDLGQYF
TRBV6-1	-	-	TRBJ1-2	TGTGCCAGCATCCCAGGGCACTATGGCTACACCTTC	CASIPGHYGYTF
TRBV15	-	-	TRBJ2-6	TGTGCCACCAGCAGACTCAGGGTTAGAGGGGCCAACGTCCTGACTTTC	CATSRLRVRGANVLTF
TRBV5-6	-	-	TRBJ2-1	TGTGCCAGCAGCCGGGACTTCTACAATGAGCAGTTCTTC	CASSRDFYNEQFF
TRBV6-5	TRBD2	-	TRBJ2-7	TGTGCCAGCAGTTACTTTGGGGGGGACGTTCAGTACGAGCAGTACTTC	CASSYFGGDVQYEQYF
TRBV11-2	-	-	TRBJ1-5	TGTGCCAGCAGCACAGGACACAATCAGCCCCAGCATTTT	CASSTGHNQPQHF
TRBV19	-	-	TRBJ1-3	TGTGCCAGTAGTATAACGGGGGGGGGCAAGGTTGGAAACACCATATATTTT	CASSITGGGKVGNTIYF
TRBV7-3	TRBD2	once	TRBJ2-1	TGTGCCAGCAGCTTAAGAGCTCAGTCTAGCGGGAGAATCTACAATGAGCAGTTCTTC	CASSLRAQSSGRIYNEQFF
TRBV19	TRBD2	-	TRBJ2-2	TGTGCCAGTAGCCCCGGTGTACTAGCGGAAGAGAACACCGGGGAGCTGTTTTTT	CASSPGVLAEENTGELFF
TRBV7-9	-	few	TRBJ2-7	TGTGCCAGCAGCTTGGATCTAGCGCCTTTCTACGAGCAGTACTTC	CASSLDLAPFYEQYF
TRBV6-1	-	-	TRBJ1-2	TGTGCCAGCAGTGAAGCGGCAAGGGAGCACGGACGTTCGGTCTACACCTTC	CASSEAAREHGRSVYTF
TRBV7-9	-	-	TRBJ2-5	TGTGCCAGCAGCTTTTCGGGGATTGGAGAGACCCAGTACTTC	CASSFSGIGETQYF
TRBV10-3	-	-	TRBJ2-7	TGTGCCATCAGTCTCAATCGGGACTTATCCTACGAGCAGTACTTC	CAISLNRDLSYEQYF
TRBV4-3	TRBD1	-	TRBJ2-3	TGCGCCAGCAGCCTGGCAGGGGGAGAGCCGGCGCAGTATTTT	CASSLAGGEPAQYF
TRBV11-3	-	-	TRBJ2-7	TGTGCCAGCAGCAAACTAGCTCACGAGCAGTACTTC	CASSKLAHEQYF
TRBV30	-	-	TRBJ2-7	TGTGCCTGGAGCGACCAGGGCTTGTACGAGCAGTACTTC	CAWSDQGLYEQYF
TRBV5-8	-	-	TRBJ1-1	TGTGCCAGCCACACATCCTCCATGAACACTGAAGCTTTCTTT	CASHTSSMNTEAFF
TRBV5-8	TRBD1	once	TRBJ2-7	TGTGCCAGCAGCTTTATCATTCCGGGACAGGGGCGCGACGAGCAGTACTTC	CASSFIIPGQGRDEQYF
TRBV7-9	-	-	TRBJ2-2	TGTGCCAGCAGGCCTCACAGGGCCGGGGAGCTGTTTTTT	CASRPHRAGELFF
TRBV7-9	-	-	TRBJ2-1	TGTGCCAGCAGCAGGGGTCTGAATGAGCAGTTCTTC	CASSRGLNEQFF
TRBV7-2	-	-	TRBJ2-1	TGTGCCAGCAGCGACGACTGGCCGGGAAGATTCTACAATGAGCAGTTCTTC	CASSDDWPGRFYNEQFF
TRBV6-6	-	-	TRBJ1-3	TGTGCCAGCAGTTACAGCGGACCGCTCTCTGGAAACACCATATATTTT	CASSYSGPLSGNTIYF
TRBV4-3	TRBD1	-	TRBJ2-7	TGCGCCAGCAGCCAAGAGGTGTGGGGACAGGGGAACAGTAGGGAGCAGTACTTC	CASSQEVWGQGNSREQYF
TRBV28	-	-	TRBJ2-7	TGTGCCAGCAGTAGGGAGAGCGGGCGGTCGTCCTACGAGCAGTACTTC	CASSRESGRSSYEQYF
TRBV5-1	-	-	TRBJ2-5	TGCGCCAGCAGACACTACAGGGTAGAGACCCAGTACTTC	CASRHYRVETQYF
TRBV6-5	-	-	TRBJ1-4	TGTGCCAGCAGCCCTGATGGGCCTGCGGAAAAACTGTTTTTT	CASSPDGPAEKLFF
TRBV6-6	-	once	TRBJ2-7	TGTGCCAGCAGCCTCCCTGAGTCAGAGCAGTACTTC	CASSLPESEQYF
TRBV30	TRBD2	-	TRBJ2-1	TGTGCCTGGAGTGGTAGCGGGAGGGGTAATGATGAGCAGTTCTTC	CAWSGSGRGNDEQFF
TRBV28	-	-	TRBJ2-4	TGTGCCAGCCAACTGAGGGCGCAGCAACCAATGGTAGCCAAAAACATTCAGTACTTC	CASQLRAQQPMVAKNIQYF
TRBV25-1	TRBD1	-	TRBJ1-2	TGTGCCAGCAGTGAAATAACAGGGGGGAACTATGGCTACACCTTC	CASSEITGGNYGYTF
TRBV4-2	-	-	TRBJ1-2	TGTGCCAGCAGCCAAAGGCTCGAGGATAACTATGGCTACACCTTC	CASSQRLEDNYGYTF
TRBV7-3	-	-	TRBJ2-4	TGTGCCAGCAGCTTAACGTCGCCGAGCCCAGCCAAAAACATTCAGTACTTC	CASSLTSPSPAKNIQYF
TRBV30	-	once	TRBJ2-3	TGTGCCTGGAGTGTCAGGGGGCAAGGGACTAGCAGCCCCACAGATACGCAGTATTTT	CAWSVRGQGTSSPTDTQYF
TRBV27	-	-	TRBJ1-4	TGTGCCAGCACCCGAGCCGGGGGGGTTGGTGAAAAACTGTTTTTT	CASTRAGGVGEKLFF
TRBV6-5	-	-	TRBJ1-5	TGTGCCAGCAGCCGGGACTACAATCAGCCCCAGCATTTT	CASSRDYNQPQHF
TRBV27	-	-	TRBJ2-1	TGTGCCAGCAGTTTGGCGGGACGCTCCTACAATGAGCAGTTCTTC	CASSLAGRSYNEQFF
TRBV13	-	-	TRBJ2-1	TGTGCCAGCAGCTTCCAGCGGTTCAGCTCCTACAATGAGCAGTTCTTC	CASSFQRFSSYNEQFF
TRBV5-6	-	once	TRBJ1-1	TGTGCCAGCAGCTTAAATCAGGGGCGGAACACTGAAGCTTTCTTT	CASSLNQGRNTEAFF
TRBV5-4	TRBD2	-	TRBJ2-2	TGTGCCAGCAGCGTTAGCGGGAGGCACACCGGGGAGCTGTTTTTT	CASSVSGRHTGELFF
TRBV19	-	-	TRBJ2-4	TGTGCCAGTAGTATAGATCGATTGGGAGGAGCGAACATTCAGTACTTC	CASSIDRLGGANIQYF
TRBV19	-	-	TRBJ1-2	TGTGCCTCCAAGGGAGGGCAAGACTATGGCTACACCTTC	CASKGGQDYGYTF
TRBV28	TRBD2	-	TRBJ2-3	TGTGCCAGCAGATCCCAACTAGCGGAGGAGGATACGCAGTATTTT	CASRSQLAEEDTQYF
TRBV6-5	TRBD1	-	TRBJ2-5	TGTGCCAGCAGTTACCGGGGACAGGAACAAGAGACCCAGTACTTC	CASSYRGQEQETQYF
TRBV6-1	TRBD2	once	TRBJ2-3	TGTGCCAGCAAACCGGGACGGGGGGCAGATACGCAGTATTTT	CASKPGRGADTQYF
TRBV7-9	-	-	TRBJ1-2	TGTGCCAGCAGTCAAAGGAGAGAATATGGCTACACCTTC	CASSQRREYGYTF
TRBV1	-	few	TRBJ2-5	TGCACCAGCAGACTCCCAAGATGTCAACAGGGGTACCAAGAGACCCAGTACTTC	CTSRLPRCQQGYQETQYF
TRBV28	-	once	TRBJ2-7	TGTGCCAGCAGGGGATCTATTATGCCTAGCTCCTACGAGCAGTACTTC	CASRGSIMPSSYEQYF
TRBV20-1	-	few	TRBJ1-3	TGCAGTGCTAGCGGTTGGAACACCATATATTTT	CSASGWNTIYF
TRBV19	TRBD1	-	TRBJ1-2	TGTGCCAGTAGTTTGGACAGGGAGGGGATAACCTTC	CASSLDREGITF
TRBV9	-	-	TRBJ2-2	TGTGCCAGCAGCGAAACGGAGCCTACCGGGGAGCTGTTTTTT	CASSETEPTGELFF
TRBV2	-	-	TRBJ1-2	TGTGCCAGCATTGGGGGACAAGACTATGGCTACACCTTC	CASIGGQDYGYTF
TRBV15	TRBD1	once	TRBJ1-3	TGTGCCACCAGTACAGGGGGTGGAAACACCATATATTTT	CATSTGGGNTIYF
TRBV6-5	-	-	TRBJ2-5	TGTGCCAGCAGTTGTCGACAGTCCTCCCAAGAGACCCAGTACTTC	CASSCRQSSQETQYF